This entry lists 10 T cell receptor beta chains sequenced from one sample in a study of regulatory T cells in long-lasting Graves disease. In building TCR beta libraries, iRepertoire HTBI primers were used together with Arm-PCR of CDR3 regions. TCRdb recomputed calls from the multiplex PCR reads with MiXCR, one row per CDR3 protein. The sample records some 220,000 distinct CDR3 sequences, approximately 18% being singletons. The time point was: newly diagnosed GD, antithyroid drugs for less than 3 months. Making the TCR library involved RNA that had been extracted from PBMCs. The sample also formed part of further work on T cells in Graves' hyperthyroidism and ophthalmopathy.

Sequences were derived from peripheral blood mononuclear cells (PBMCs), sampled at new diagnosis, from a patient treated with antithyroid drugs. Receptors were obtained from a woman aged 25 to 45 with Graves disease.

This clonotype was seen at least ten times. The genes are TRBV6-1 and TRBJ1-2; D is ambiguous. Germline V gene data show CDR1 as MNHNS and CDR2 as SASEGT. V gave up 7 bases and J gave up 0 bases, with 9 bases separating them. The CDR3 spans 13 residues. The CDR3 DNA reads as TGTGCCAGCACCCTGGGGACTAACTATGGCTACACCTTC. This gives the protein CASTLGTNYGYTF.

This clonotype has a count of ten or more. J is TRBJ2-5 and V is TRBV5-5; maybe TRBD2 (6 bases). Trimming pared 2 bases from V and 4 bases from J, leaving 15 bases between. Germline lookup yields CDR1 SGHKS and CDR2 YYEKEE (reference sequence). The CDR3 contains 15 residues. CDR3 DNA: TGTGCCAGCAGCTTATCTAGAGGAGGGCGAGAGACCCAGTACTTC. Its translation is CASSLSRGGRETQYF.

This clonotype appeared many times. This chain connects TRBV6-1 to TRBJ2-5; 13 bases match TRBD2. CDR1 and CDR2 from the germline V gene are MNHNS and SASEGT. Germline trimming cut 5 bases from V and 3 bases from J; bases unmatched to any gene: 3. There are 15 residues in the CDR3. The chain's CDR3 is CASSPTSGGKETQYF. DNA for the CDR3: TGTGCCAGCAGTCCGACTAGCGGGGGGAAAGAGACCCAGTACTTC.

This clonotype was observed at least ten times. The rearrangement links TRBV18 to TRBJ1-4, with no clear D. This CDR3 is built from 13 residues. Trimming stripped 5 bases from V and 0 bases from J, with 4 bases between. The germline gives CDR1 KGHSH, CDR2 LQKENI. CDR3: CASSTSTNEKLFF. As DNA, the CDR3 is TGTGCCAGCTCAACTTCAACTAATGAAAAACTGTTTTTT.

The CDR3 protein is CVSRISGGAYNEQFF. CDR3 nucleotide sequence: TGTGTCAGCAGAATCAGCGGGGGGGCCTACAATGAGCAGTTCTTC. The chain uses TRBV19 and TRBJ2-1, with 10 bases matching TRBD2. This CDR3 is 15 amino acids long. Germline V gives CDR1 LNHDA, CDR2 SQIVND (reference sequence).

Note on this clonotype: Sequence at one end of the junction differs from germline and may be a read error. The chain employs TRBV3-1 and TRBJ1-5; D is ambiguous. Germline V gene sequence: CDR1 LGHDT, CDR2 YNNKEL (reference sequence). The CDR3 sequence is 14 residues long. The CDR3 here is CASSQDSSPQPQRF. The CDR3, as DNA: TGTGCCAGCAGCCAAGATTCTTCGCCGCAGCCCCAGCGTTTC.

This clonotype was detected ten times or more. The rearrangement joins TRBV30 to TRBJ1-4; D remains unclear. Germline V gene lookup returns CDR1 GTSNPN and CDR2 SVGIG (reference sequence). V dropped 0 bases and J dropped 8 bases, with 10 bases sitting between them. This CDR3 region has 13 residues. CDR3 DNA: TGTGCCTGGAGTGTTCCCTTTATGGAAAAACTGTTTTTT. Encoded protein: CAWSVPFMEKLFF. Complete variable domain (other parts from reference TRBV30 and TRBJ1-4): SQTIHQWPATLVQPVGSPLSLECTVEGTSNPNLYWYRQAAGRGLQLLFYSVGIGQISSEVPQNLSASRPQDRQFILSSKKLLLSDSGFYLCAWSVPFMEKLFFGSGTQLSVL.

This clonotype was seen repeatedly, ten times or more. One junction end does not reproduce the germline sequence, and a read error may be involved. This chain joins TRBV10-3 and TRBJ1-1; D is undetermined. Germline CDR1 and CDR2: ENHRY and SYGVKD. CDR3 length equals 14 residues. The CDR3 region is CAISPVSGYTETFF. The CDR3 DNA is TGTGCCATCAGTCCCGTTTCAGGTTACACTGAAACTTTCTTT.

This clonotype showed up many times. V gene TRBV25-1 combines with J gene TRBJ1-2, with 7 bases matching TRBD1. With V trimmed by 1 base and J by 1 base, 9 bases remained unmatched. This CDR3 region has 17 residues. Germline-derived CDR1 and CDR2 are MGHDK and SYGVNS. The CDR3 here is CASSESLGGGLNYGYTF. CDR3 in DNA: TGTGCCAGCAGTGAATCACTGGGAGGGGGCCTTAACTATGGCTACACCTTC.

Ten or more counts support this clonotype. The V and J genes are TRBV30 and TRBJ2-5; perhaps D is TRBD1 or TRBD2 (6 bases each). Germline V gene sequence: CDR1 GTSNPN, CDR2 SVGIG (reference sequence). The CDR3 is 12 amino acids. Trimming shortened V by 4 bases and J by 5 bases, and 11 bases separated the two germline ends. The CDR3 DNA reads TGTGCCTGGATCCAGGGGAGGGAGACCCAGTACTTC. This encodes CAWIQGRETQYF.